This TCR beta chain comes out of a study of cytomegalovirus exposure and HLA in healthy donors. CDR3 length equals 15 residues. V was trimmed by 6 bases and J by 2 bases, leaving 14 bases between them. From germline, CDR1 is MNHEY and CDR2 SMNVEV (reference sequence). PCR primers comprised 60 Vbeta and 13 Jbeta primers. Data came from immunoSEQ multiplex PCR; TCRdb stores just in-frame clones and leaves some out. The sample has about 110,000 clones; more than 70% are singletons. The chain couples TRBV27 to TRBJ1-3, with a possible D match to TRBD1 (6 bases). The receptor was isolated from a man aged 18 to 30 in good health and CMV-seronegative. The sequenced sample was PBMCs. CDR3 region: CASRPAGATGNTIYF. The DNA for the CDR3 is TGTGCCAGCAGGCCCGCGGGGGCCACTGGAAACACCATATATTTT.